Each of the 21 T cell receptor beta chains below was sequenced from the same sample in a study of post-analysis software for immune sequencing data. Study-level findings and limits: Among about 5 TRBV segments more frequent in patients than controls were TRBV5-6, TRBV5-1 and TRBV20-1.

Unique molecular identifiers were present in the TCR beta cDNA libraries. TCRdb re-derived calls from the PCR reads in MiXCR, one entry per CDR3 protein. The sample has fewer than 850,000 distinct CDR3 sequences, approximately 44% seen once. No antigen has been identified for these receptors. The sequencing input was blood. The source of these receptors is a girl aged 10 to 17 with multiple sclerosis.

This clonotype was observed many times. J is TRBJ2-5 and V is TRBV7-3; D ambiguous. The CDR3 extends over 13 amino acids. The V end lost 2 bases, the J end lost 7 bases, and 11 bases lay between the germline ends. Germline assignment: CDR1 SGHTA and CDR2 FQGTGA. The CDR3 is CASSLAAQATQYF. DNA of the CDR3: TGTGCCAGCAGCTTAGCGGCCCAGGCGACCCAGTACTTC.

This clonotype has a single count. The chain employs TRBV12-3 or TRBV12-4 and TRBJ2-7; D is ambiguous. The last part of the DNA fits TRBJ2-5 better; the J call may be wrong. This CDR3 comprises 13 residues. The CDR3 protein is CASRLRQGETQYF. The DNA of the CDR3 is TGTGCCAGCAGACTTAGACAAGGAGAGACCCAGTACTTC.

V gene TRBV20-1 combines with J gene TRBJ2-3; D may be TRBD2 (5 bases). Per the germline V gene, CDR1 is DFQATT and CDR2 is SNEGSKA (reference sequence). The V end lost 6 bases, the J end lost 1 base, and 11 bases lay between the germline ends. The CDR3 consists of 13 residues. The CDR3 DNA sequence: TGCAGTGCGTCGGAGGCCCGCACAGATACGCAGTATTTT. This translates into CSASEARTDTQYF.

The V gene is TRBV7-8, the J gene TRBJ2-7; D gene ambiguous. V lost 5 bases to trimming and J lost 0 bases, with 14 bases between them. The CDR3 is 15 residues long. Germline CDR1 is SGHVS and CDR2 is FQNEAQ. The CDR3 here is CASSVRTPSSYEQYF. CDR3 in DNA: TGTGCCAGCAGCGTCCGGACCCCGAGCTCCTACGAGCAGTACTTC.

This clonotype has only a few counts. The chain carries TRBV30 and TRBJ1-2; possible D gene TRBD1, 5 bases. Germline V lookup: CDR1 GTSNPN, CDR2 SVGIG (reference sequence). V was pared by 1 base and J by 8 bases, with 8 bases between. This CDR3 contains 11 residues. CDR3 loop: CAWSANRGYTF. In DNA, the CDR3 is TGTGCCTGGAGTGCCAACAGGGGCTACACCTTC.

The gene calls are TRBV19 and TRBJ1-5; possible D gene TRBD1, 6 bases. The CDR3 runs 16 residues. Per germline, CDR1 LNHDA and CDR2 SQIVND (reference sequence). V was cut by 3 bases and J by 3 bases, with 15 bases left in between. CDR3 protein: CASSILRGSLNQPQHF. In DNA, the CDR3 is TGTGCCAGTAGTATCCTCAGGGGTTCCCTCAATCAGCCCCAGCATTTT.

V is TRBV20-1 and J is TRBJ1-1; D is unresolved. The germline gives CDR1 DFQATT, CDR2 SNEGSKA (reference sequence). This CDR3 comprises 14 residues. The germline V and J ends were trimmed by 0 bases and 1 base, with 9 bases remaining between them. CDR3 DNA: TGCAGTGCTAGAGATTACCGAAAGAACACTGAAGCTTTCTTT. Its translation: CSARDYRKNTEAFF.

A few counts support this clonotype. The chain combines TRBV29-1 with TRBJ2-7, with 9 bases that match TRBD1. This CDR3 has 15 amino acids. The V gene's germline CDR1 is SQVTM and CDR2 ANQGSEA. V gave up 4 bases and J gave up 3 bases; unmatched junction bases: 10. CDR3 residues: CSVGQGDRADYEQYF. As DNA, the CDR3 is TGCAGCGTTGGTCAAGGGGACAGGGCCGACTACGAGCAGTACTTC.

The chain combines TRBV6-9 with TRBJ2-7; no clear D. Trimming shortened V by 2 bases and J by 3 bases, and 8 bases separated the two germline ends. The CDR3 has 13 amino acids. Per germline, CDR1 MNHGY and CDR2 SVAAGI. CDR3 protein: CASSYRWDYEQYF. CDR3 nucleotide sequence: TGTGCCAGCAGTTATCGGTGGGACTACGAGCAGTACTTC.

The rearrangement uses TRBV10-3 and TRBJ1-1, with a possible D match to TRBD1 (5 bases). The CDR3 is 13 amino acids. Trimming took off 4 bases at V and 7 bases at J, with 13 bases between the two ends. Germline CDR1 is ENHRY and CDR2 is SYGVKD. CDR3 nucleotides: TGTGCCATCAGTGGAGGGGCCGGGGGTGAAGCTTTCTTT. Translation gives CAISGGAGGEAFF.

The chain carries TRBV5-1 and TRBJ2-5; TRBD2 might be the D (5 bases). The germline CDR1 and CDR2 sequences are SGHRS and YFSETQ. V lost 0 bases and J lost 5, with 14 bases in between. This CDR3 region has 15 residues. In nucleotides, the CDR3 is TGCGCCAGCAGCTTGGATTCACCCCGGAGGGAGACCCAGTACTTC. This encodes CASSLDSPRRETQYF.

V gene TRBV20-1 combines with J gene TRBJ2-7; 14 nucleotides line up with TRBD2. Germline loops: CDR1 DFQATT, CDR2 SNEGSKA (reference sequence). CDR3 length: 15 residues. With V trimmed by 3 bases and J by 5 bases, 6 bases remained unmatched. The CDR3: CSASLGTSGSNEQYF. DNA of the CDR3: TGCAGTGCTAGCCTAGGGACTAGCGGGAGTAACGAGCAGTACTTC.

The chain couples TRBV7-9 to TRBJ2-7; D is unclear. Germline V gene lookup returns CDR1 SEHNR and CDR2 FQNEAQ (reference sequence). Between the trimmed V and J ends, which lost 3 bases and 0 bases, there was a span of 12 bases. The CDR3 has 15 residues. Here the CDR3 reads CASSFPVHVSYEQYF. DNA of the CDR3: TGTGCCAGCAGCTTCCCCGTACATGTCTCCTACGAGCAGTACTTC.

The V gene is TRBV6-6, the J gene TRBJ1-5; 9 nucleotides line up with TRBD1. The junction had 6 bases not matched to a gene; V was cut back by 5 bases and J by 7 bases. Germline V gene lookup returns CDR1 MNHNY and CDR2 SVGAGI (reference sequence). CDR3 length: 14 amino acids. In nucleotides, the CDR3 is TGTGCCAGCAGTGAGACAGGGGGACGCCAGCCCCAGCATTTT. Its protein is CASSETGGRQPQHF.

This clonotype has only a few counts. This chain connects TRBV29-1 to TRBJ2-7, with D possibly TRBD1 on 6 matching bases. The CDR3 is 15 amino acids. From germline, CDR1 is SQVTM and CDR2 ANQGSEA. Trimming removed 3 bases at V and 2 bases at J, with 17 bases between. CDR3 sequence (DNA): TGCAGCGTTGAGGGGAAGGACAGCGGAGCCTACGAGCAGTACTTC. It encodes CSVEGKDSGAYEQYF.

The rearrangement joins TRBV3-1 to TRBJ2-7; 10 bases fit TRBD2. V shed 1 base and J 4 bases; nucleotides not matched to a gene: 4. In germline, CDR1 is LGHDT, CDR2 YNNKEL (reference sequence). This CDR3 is 15 amino acids long. The chain's CDR3 is CASSQGPSGRYEQYF. The CDR3 region has the DNA TGTGCCAGCAGCCAAGGCCCTAGCGGGAGATACGAGCAGTACTTC.

This clonotype was counted a few times. The chain couples TRBV7-6 to TRBJ2-3; 9 bases map to TRBD2. V trimming: 5 bases; J trimming: 1 base; junction bases outside the gene matches: 19. CDR1 is SGHVS and CDR2 is FNYEAQ in the germline V gene. There are 20 residues in the CDR3. The CDR3, as DNA: TGTGCCAGCAGCAAAAAAGCCGGTCTAGCGGGATCCCGGGGCACAGATACGCAGTATTTT. This encodes CASSKKAGLAGSRGTDTQYF.

The J gene is TRBJ2-1, the V gene TRBV2; tentative D call: TRBD2 (6 bases). There are 14 residues in the CDR3. The germline gives CDR1 SNHLY, CDR2 FYNNEI. V was trimmed by 4 bases and J by 4 bases, leaving 11 bases between them. DNA of the CDR3: TGTGCCAGCAGTGTGGAGGGTATATACAATGAGCAGTTCTTC. Translated: CASSVEGIYNEQFF.

The V gene is TRBV19, the J gene TRBJ2-3; D is undetermined. The CDR3 totals 16 residues. V was trimmed by 5 bases and J by 1 base, leaving 16 bases between them. Germline V gene data show CDR1 as LNHDA and CDR2 as SQIVND (reference sequence). CDR3 sequence: CASSQATNLGTDTQYF. CDR3 nucleotides: TGTGCCAGTAGTCAGGCCACAAACCTTGGCACAGATACGCAGTATTTT.

The chain uses TRBV20-1 and TRBJ2-4; D remains ambiguous. The DNA matches TRBJ2-5 better at its end, which makes the J call doubtful. The CDR3 totals 12 residues. Germline V lookup: CDR1 DFQATT, CDR2 SNEGSKA (reference sequence). For the CDR3, the DNA is TGCAGCGTTGGCACCAATCAAGAGACCCAGTACTTC. This gives the protein CSVGTNQETQYF.

J is TRBJ2-1 and V is TRBV29-1; no clear D gene. Germline-derived CDR1 and CDR2 are SQVTM and ANQGSEA. V lost 1 base to trimming and J lost 7 bases, with 14 bases between them. The CDR3 consists of 14 residues. The CDR3 loop is CSVEGPYPGNEQFF. The DNA of the CDR3 is TGCAGCGTTGAAGGACCATATCCTGGGAATGAGCAGTTCTTC.